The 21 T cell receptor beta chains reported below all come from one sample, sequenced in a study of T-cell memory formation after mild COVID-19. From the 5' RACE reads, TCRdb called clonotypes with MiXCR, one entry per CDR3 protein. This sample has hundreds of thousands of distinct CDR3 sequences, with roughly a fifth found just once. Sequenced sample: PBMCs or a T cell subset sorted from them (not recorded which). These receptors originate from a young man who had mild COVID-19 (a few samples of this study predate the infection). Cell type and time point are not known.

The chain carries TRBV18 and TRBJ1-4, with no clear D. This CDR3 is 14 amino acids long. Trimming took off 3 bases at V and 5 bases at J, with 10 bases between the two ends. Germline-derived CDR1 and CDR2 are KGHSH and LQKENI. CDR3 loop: CASSPYGRNEKLFF. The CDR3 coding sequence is TGTGCCAGCTCACCGTACGGCCGAAATGAAAAACTGTTTTTT.

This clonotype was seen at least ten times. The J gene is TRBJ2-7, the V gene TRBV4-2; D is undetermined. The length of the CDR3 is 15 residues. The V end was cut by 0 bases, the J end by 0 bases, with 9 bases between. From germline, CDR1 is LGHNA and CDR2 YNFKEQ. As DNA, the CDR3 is TGTGCCAGCAGCCAAGATTTAGATAGCTCCTACGAGCAGTACTTC. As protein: CASSQDLDSSYEQYF.

CDR3 protein: CASSLAASTYEQYF. The CDR3 nucleotides are TGTGCCAGCAGCTTAGCGGCTTCCACCTACGAGCAGTACTTC. The chain couples TRBV7-6 to TRBJ2-7; D unclear. Per germline, CDR1 SGHVS and CDR2 FNYEAQ. Trimming took 0 bases from V and 2 from J, leaving 8 bases between them. This CDR3 comprises 14 residues.

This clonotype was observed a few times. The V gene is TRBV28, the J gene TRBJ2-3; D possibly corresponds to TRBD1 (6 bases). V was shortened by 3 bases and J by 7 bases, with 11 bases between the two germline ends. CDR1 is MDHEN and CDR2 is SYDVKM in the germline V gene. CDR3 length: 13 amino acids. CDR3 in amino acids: CASSLGDKNTQYF. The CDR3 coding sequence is TGTGCCAGCAGTTTGGGGGACAAAAATACGCAGTATTTT.

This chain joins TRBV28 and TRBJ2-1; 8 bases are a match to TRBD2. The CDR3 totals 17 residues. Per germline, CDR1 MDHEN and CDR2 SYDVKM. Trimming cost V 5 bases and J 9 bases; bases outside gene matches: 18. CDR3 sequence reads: CASSPPGGADTISEQFF. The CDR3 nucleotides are TGTGCCAGCAGTCCCCCCGGGGGGGCAGATACTATTAGTGAGCAGTTCTTC.

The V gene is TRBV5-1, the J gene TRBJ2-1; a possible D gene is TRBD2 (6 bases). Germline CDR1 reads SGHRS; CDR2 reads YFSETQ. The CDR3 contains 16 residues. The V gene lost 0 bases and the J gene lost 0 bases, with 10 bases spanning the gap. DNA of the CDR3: TGCGCCAGCAGCTTGGCGGGAGAAAGCTCCTACAATGAGCAGTTCTTC. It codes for CASSLAGESSYNEQFF.

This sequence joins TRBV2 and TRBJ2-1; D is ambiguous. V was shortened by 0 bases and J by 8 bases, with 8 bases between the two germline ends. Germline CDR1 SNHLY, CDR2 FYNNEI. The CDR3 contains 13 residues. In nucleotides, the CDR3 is TGTGCCAGCAGTGAAGCGGTAAACGATGAGCAGTTCTTC. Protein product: CASSEAVNDEQFF.

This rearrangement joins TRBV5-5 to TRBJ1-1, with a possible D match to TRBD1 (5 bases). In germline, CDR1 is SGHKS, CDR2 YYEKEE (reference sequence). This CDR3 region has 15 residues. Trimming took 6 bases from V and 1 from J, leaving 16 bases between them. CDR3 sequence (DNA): TGTGCCAGCATCCCCGGGGGGGGGGAGAACACTGAAGCTTTCTTT. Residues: CASIPGGGENTEAFF.

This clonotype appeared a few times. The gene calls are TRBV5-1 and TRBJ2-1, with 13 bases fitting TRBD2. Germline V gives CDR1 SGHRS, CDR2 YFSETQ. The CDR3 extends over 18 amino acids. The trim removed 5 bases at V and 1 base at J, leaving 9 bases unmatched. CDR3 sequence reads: CASSSPTSGGSSYNEQFF. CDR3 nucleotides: TGCGCCAGCAGTAGCCCGACTAGCGGGGGGTCTTCCTACAATGAGCAGTTCTTC.

The CDR3 reads CASSFHRNTEAFF. DNA for the CDR3: TGTGCCAGCAGCTTTCACAGGAACACTGAAGCTTTCTTT. This rearrangement joins TRBV7-2 to TRBJ1-1; no clear D. With 3 bases removed from V and 1 base from J, the gap between germline ends came to 6 bases. The CDR3 length is 13 residues. Germline lookup yields CDR1 SGHTA and CDR2 FQGNSA.

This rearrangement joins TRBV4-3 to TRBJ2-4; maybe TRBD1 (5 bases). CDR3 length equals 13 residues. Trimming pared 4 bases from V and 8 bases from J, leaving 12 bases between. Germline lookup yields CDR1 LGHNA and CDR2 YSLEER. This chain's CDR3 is CASSPGIRDIQYF. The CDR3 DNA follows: TGCGCCAGCAGCCCCGGAATCAGGGACATTCAGTACTTC.

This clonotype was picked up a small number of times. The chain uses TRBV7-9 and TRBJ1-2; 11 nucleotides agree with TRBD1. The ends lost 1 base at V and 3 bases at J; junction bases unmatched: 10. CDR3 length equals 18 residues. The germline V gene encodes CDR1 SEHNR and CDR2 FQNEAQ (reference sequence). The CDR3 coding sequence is TGTGCCAGCAGCTTAGGAACGCTCGGGACAGGGGGACACTATGGCTACACCTTC. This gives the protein CASSLGTLGTGGHYGYTF.

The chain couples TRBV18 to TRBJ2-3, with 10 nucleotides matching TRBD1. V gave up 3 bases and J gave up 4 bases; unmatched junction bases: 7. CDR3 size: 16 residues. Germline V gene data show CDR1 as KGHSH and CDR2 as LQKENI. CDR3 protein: CASSPPGQGVADTQYF. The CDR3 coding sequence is TGTGCCAGCTCACCGCCCGGACAGGGGGTGGCAGATACGCAGTATTTT.

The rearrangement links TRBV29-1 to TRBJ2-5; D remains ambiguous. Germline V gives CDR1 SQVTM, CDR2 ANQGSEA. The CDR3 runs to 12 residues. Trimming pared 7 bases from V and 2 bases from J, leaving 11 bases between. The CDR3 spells CSALDLQETQYF. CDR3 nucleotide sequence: TGCAGCGCCCTAGACTTGCAAGAGACCCAGTACTTC.

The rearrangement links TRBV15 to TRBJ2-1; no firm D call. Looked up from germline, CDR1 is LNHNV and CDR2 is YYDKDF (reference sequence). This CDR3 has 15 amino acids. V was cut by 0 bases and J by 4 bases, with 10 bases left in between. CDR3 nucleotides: TGTGCCACCAGCAGAGATACAGCGCTTTACAATGAGCAGTTCTTC. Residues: CATSRDTALYNEQFF.

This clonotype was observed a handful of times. CDR3 DNA: TGTGCGACGGAGGTAGAGATGAACACTGAAGCTTTCTTT. Translated: CATEVEMNTEAFF. The V gene is TRBV12-3 or TRBV12-4, the J gene TRBJ1-1; D uncertain. The CDR3 is 13 amino acids.

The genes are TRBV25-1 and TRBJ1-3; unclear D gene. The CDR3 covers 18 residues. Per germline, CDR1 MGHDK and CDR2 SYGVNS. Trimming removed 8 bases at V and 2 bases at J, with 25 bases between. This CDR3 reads CASEPRNIRLRPGNTIYF. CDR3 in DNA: TGTGCCAGCGAACCCCGGAATATAAGGTTGAGGCCTGGAAACACCATATATTTT.

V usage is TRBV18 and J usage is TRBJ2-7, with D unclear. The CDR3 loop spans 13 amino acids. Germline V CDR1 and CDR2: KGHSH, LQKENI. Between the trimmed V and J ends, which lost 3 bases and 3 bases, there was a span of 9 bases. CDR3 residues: CASSPFESYEQYF. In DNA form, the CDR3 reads TGTGCCAGCTCACCCTTCGAGAGCTACGAGCAGTACTTC.

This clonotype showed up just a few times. In nucleotides, the CDR3 is TGCAGCGTGCCAACCGGGGACTATGGCTACACCTTC. Residues: CSVPTGDYGYTF. The V call is TRBV29-1, the J call TRBJ1-2; no firm D call. V lost 6 bases, J lost 3 bases, and 11 bases lay in between. Germline V gene lookup returns CDR1 SQVTM and CDR2 ANQGSEA. The CDR3 has 12 residues.

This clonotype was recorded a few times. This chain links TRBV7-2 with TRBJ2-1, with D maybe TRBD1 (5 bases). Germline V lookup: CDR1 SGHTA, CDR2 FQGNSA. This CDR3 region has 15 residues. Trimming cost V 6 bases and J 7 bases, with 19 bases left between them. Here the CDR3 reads CASSQRVGARNEQFF. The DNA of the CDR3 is TGTGCCAGCAGTCAACGGGTAGGGGCACGAAATGAGCAGTTCTTC.

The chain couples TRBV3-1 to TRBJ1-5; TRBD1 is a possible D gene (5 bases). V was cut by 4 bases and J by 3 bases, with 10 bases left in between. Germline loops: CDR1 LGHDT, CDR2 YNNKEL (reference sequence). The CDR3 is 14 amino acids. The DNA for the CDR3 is TGTGCCAGCAGCCGTCAGGGCGACAATCAGCCCCAGCATTTT. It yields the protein CASSRQGDNQPQHF.